These T cell receptor beta chains were read from a single sample in a study of blood T cell repertoires in COVID-19. TCRdb's table, derived via immunoSEQ multiplex PCR, lists solely in-frame clones and lacks some. The sample lists some 20,000 clones; roughly 89% were seen once. Sequencing input: peripheral blood. The receptors shown here come from a human donor in a cohort sampled during active COVID-19. The donor label of this sample is uncertain. Each CDR3 is given with its conserved first and last residue. Fields, in order: V gene, J gene, D gene, clone size, CDR3 protein, CDR3 DNA. A D gene is named only where the DNA matches it firmly. Some rows have no size entry. The others give once, few or many, or a class for an expanded clone.

V: TRBV5-4
J: TRBJ1-1
D: NA
size: NA
CDR3: CASSLVGREAFF
DNA: TGTGCCAGCAGCTTGGTTGGGAGAGAAGCTTTCTTT

V: TRBV20-1
J: TRBJ1-6
D: NA
size: few
CDR3: CSASKEGSPASSPLHF
DNA: TGCAGTGCTAGTAAGGAGGGTAGCCCCGCCAGTTCACCCCTCCACTTT

V: TRBV5-6
J: TRBJ2-7
D: NA
size: NA
CDR3: CASTAAGNSYEQYF
DNA: TGTGCCAGCACAGCGGCGGGCAATTCCTACGAGCAGTACTTC

V: TRBV7-3
J: TRBJ2-2
D: NA
size: NA
CDR3: CASSLNAATNTGELFF
DNA: TGTGCCAGCAGCTTAAATGCTGCTACGAACACCGGGGAGCTGTTTTTT

V: TRBV28
J: TRBJ1-1
D: NA
size: NA
CDR3: CAVGLNTEAFF
DNA: TGTGCCGTCGGACTAAACACTGAAGCTTTCTTT

V: TRBV2
J: TRBJ2-3
D: TRBD2
size: once
CDR3: CASRPWTSGSHTDTQYF
DNA: TGTGCCAGCAGGCCTTGGACTAGCGGGAGTCACACAGATACGCAGTATTTT

V: TRBV18
J: TRBJ2-3
D: NA
size: NA
CDR3: CASSPRILSNTDTQYF
DNA: TGTGCCAGCTCACCGCGGATCCTATCGAACACAGATACGCAGTATTTT

V: TRBV5-4
J: TRBJ2-5
D: TRBD1
size: NA
CDR3: CASSPQTGTGVETQYF
DNA: TGTGCCAGCAGCCCTCAAACCGGGACAGGGGTTGAGACCCAGTACTTC

V: TRBV11-2
J: TRBJ2-5
D: TRBD1
size: NA
CDR3: CASSLWDSQETQYF
DNA: TGTGCCAGCAGCCTTTGGGACAGCCAAGAGACCCAGTACTTC

V: TRBV12-3/TRBV12-4
J: TRBJ2-5
D: TRBD2
size: NA
CDR3: CASGAGGAETQYF
DNA: TGTGCCAGCGGAGCGGGAGGGGCCGAGACCCAGTACTTC

V: TRBV7-2
J: TRBJ1-1
D: TRBD1
size: NA
CDR3: CASSLASGTGDLEAFF
DNA: TGTGCCAGCAGCTTGGCGTCCGGGACAGGCGACCTTGAAGCTTTCTTT

V: TRBV20-1
J: TRBJ1-2
D: TRBD1
size: NA
CDR3: CSASPRQGRDWDGYTF
DNA: TGCAGTGCTAGTCCTCGACAGGGGCGTGATTGGGATGGCTACACCTTC

V: TRBV2
J: TRBJ2-5
D: TRBD2
size: NA
CDR3: CASPALQREGGETQYF
DNA: TGTGCCAGTCCCGCCCTCCAGCGGGAGGGTGGGGAGACCCAGTACTTC

V: TRBV10-2
J: TRBJ1-5
D: NA
size: few
CDR3: CASSELQAHQPQHF
DNA: TGCGCCAGCAGTGAGCTGCAGGCCCATCAGCCCCAGCATTTT

V: TRBV10-3
J: TRBJ1-2
D: NA
size: few
CDR3: CAISESAGDGYTF
DNA: TGTGCCATCAGTGAGTCGGCAGGGGATGGCTACACCTTC

V: TRBV10-1
J: TRBJ2-1
D: NA
size: NA
CDR3: CASSDRLLVNEQFF
DNA: TGCGCCAGCAGTGACCGGTTGCTAGTCAATGAGCAGTTCTTC

V: TRBV7-2
J: TRBJ2-3
D: NA
size: NA
CDR3: CASSSPLTDTQYF
DNA: TGTGCCAGCAGCTCTCCGTTGACAGATACGCAGTATTTT

V: TRBV18
J: TRBJ2-1
D: NA
size: few
CDR3: CASSPRDREQFF
DNA: TGTGCCAGCTCACCCCGAGACAGGGAGCAGTTCTTC

V: TRBV4-2
J: TRBJ1-4
D: NA
size: few
CDR3: CASSQEYGEKLFF
DNA: TGTGCCAGCAGCCAAGAGTACGGGGAAAAACTGTTTTTT

V: TRBV7-2
J: TRBJ2-5
D: TRBD2
size: NA
CDR3: CASSLPSGRGRETQYF
DNA: TGTGCCAGCAGCTTACCTAGCGGGAGGGGCCGAGAGACCCAGTACTTC

V: TRBV6-5
J: TRBJ1-2
D: NA
size: NA
CDR3: CASRPTGGGRGYTF
DNA: TGTGCCAGCAGACCCACGGGGGGGGGCCGTGGCTACACCTTC

V: TRBV25-1
J: TRBJ1-6
D: TRBD1
size: few
CDR3: CASTREGQNSPLHF
DNA: TGTGCCAGCACCCGGGAGGGACAGAATTCACCCCTCCACTTT